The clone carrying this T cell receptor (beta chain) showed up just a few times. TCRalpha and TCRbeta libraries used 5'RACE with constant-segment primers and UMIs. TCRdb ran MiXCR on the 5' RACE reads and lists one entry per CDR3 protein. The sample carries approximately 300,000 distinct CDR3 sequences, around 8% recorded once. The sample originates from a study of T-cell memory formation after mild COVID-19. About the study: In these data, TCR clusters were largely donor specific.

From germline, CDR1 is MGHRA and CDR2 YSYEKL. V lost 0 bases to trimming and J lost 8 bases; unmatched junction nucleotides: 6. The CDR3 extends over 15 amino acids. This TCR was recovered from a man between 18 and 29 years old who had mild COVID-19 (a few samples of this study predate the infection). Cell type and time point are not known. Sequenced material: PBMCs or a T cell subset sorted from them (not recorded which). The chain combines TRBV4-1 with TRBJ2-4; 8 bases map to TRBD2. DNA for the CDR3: TGCGCCAGCAGCCAAGACGGGTCCGGGGGGGACATTCAGTACTTC. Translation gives CASSQDGSGGDIQYF.